Listed below are T cell receptor beta chains from one sample, sequenced in a study of T cells after yellow fever vaccination. Each CDR3 protein gets one entry after TCRdb re-called the 5' RACE reads with MiXCR. The sample holds a few hundred thousand distinct CDR3 sequences, approximately 4% seen once. This specimen was PBMCs, taken 15 days after the yellow fever booster vaccination. These receptors were taken from a man aged 18-30 years who received the YFV17D yellow fever vaccine. Both conserved end residues are part of each CDR3. The D gene is left open where the match is weak. The size of a clone is reported for some rows only, either as once, few or many, or as a class for expanded clones.

>-|TRBV5-1|few|TRBJ2-2
TGCGCCAGCAGCTTAGCGAACTGGGCGACCGGGGAGCTGTTTTTT
CASSLANWATGELFF
>-|TRBV27|few|TRBJ2-1
TGTGCCAGCAGTTCGCCGACTAGACAGCCTTATGGTGAGCAGTTCTTC
CASSSPTRQPYGEQFF
>-|TRBV5-1|few|TRBJ1-1
TGCGCCAGCAGCTTCAGGGCTCGGGACACTGAAGCTTTCTTT
CASSFRARDTEAFF
>TRBD1|TRBV29-1|few|TRBJ2-1
TGCAGCGTTGAAGTTGGGACAGGGGAAGTTGATGAGCAGTTCTTC
CSVEVGTGEVDEQFF
>TRBD1|TRBV11-3|few|TRBJ2-2
TGTGCCAGCAGCCGAACCACAGGGACAGCGAACACCGGGGAGCTGTTTTTT
CASSRTTGTANTGELFF
>-|TRBV6-5|many|TRBJ2-2
TGTGCCAGCAGTCTCGACACGGATATTGGGGAGCTGTTTTTT
CASSLDTDIGELFF
>-|TRBV7-9|many|TRBJ2-5
TGTGCCAGCAGCAACAACCTGGTTTCGGGAGAGACCCAGTACTTC
CASSNNLVSGETQYF
>TRBD1|TRBV5-6|-|TRBJ2-7
TGTGCCAGCAGATCCGGACAGGGAAGAACGCGCGAGCAGTACTTC
CASRSGQGRTREQYF
>-|TRBV4-1|few|TRBJ1-2
TGCGCCAGCAGCCAAGTAGCTGGGTTTAACTATGGCTACACCTTC
CASSQVAGFNYGYTF
>TRBD2|TRBV27|few|TRBJ2-1
TGTGCCAGCAGTTTTCTTTGGGAGGGTGAGCAGTTCTTC
CASSFLWEGEQFF
>-|TRBV5-1|many|TRBJ1-1
TGCGCCAGCAGCTTGCAAGGGACTGAAGCTTTCTTT
CASSLQGTEAFF
>-|TRBV15|-|TRBJ1-6
TGTGCCACCAGCAGAGCGAGGGTCGGTAATTCACCCCTCCACTTT
CATSRARVGNSPLHF
>-|TRBV9|-|TRBJ1-5
TGTGCCAGCAGCGTAGGCGGTCAGTTCAATCAGCCCCAGCATTTT
CASSVGGQFNQPQHF
>-|TRBV6-2/TRBV6-3|few|TRBJ1-1
TGTGCCAGCAGTTACGGGGCGTACACTGAAGCTTTCTTT
CASSYGAYTEAFF
>TRBD2|TRBV7-9|-|TRBJ2-1
TGTGCCAGCAGCTTGTGGCGGGGGGATAGCCATGAGCAGTTCTTC
CASSLWRGDSHEQFF
>-|TRBV6-2/TRBV6-3|many|TRBJ2-1
TGTGCCAGCAGTTCTACCACCGACAAACTCTCCTACAATGAGCAGTTCTTC
CASSSTTDKLSYNEQFF
>TRBD2|TRBV12-3/TRBV12-4|few|TRBJ2-7
TGTGCCAGCAGCCCCGGACTAGCGGGGGGCTTGGCCTACGAGCAGTACTTC
CASSPGLAGGLAYEQYF
>-|TRBV6-6|-|TRBJ2-1
TGTGCCAGCAGTATCAGGGAGTACAATGAGCAGTTCTTC
CASSIREYNEQFF
>TRBD1|TRBV6-4|-|TRBJ2-1
TGTGCCAGCAGCCGTACCCGGGACAGCCAGCCCAATGAGCAGTTCTTC
CASSRTRDSQPNEQFF